The T cell receptor beta chain under discussion was sequenced for a study of regulatory T cells in long-lasting Graves disease. Combining iRepertoire HTBI primers with Arm-PCR of CDR3 regions, the authors built TCR beta libraries. TCRdb ran MiXCR on the multiplex PCR reads and lists one entry per CDR3 protein. The top ten clones hold over 20% of a sample with about 370,000 distinct CDR3 sequences, roughly a sixth of them seen once. The time point: newly diagnosed GD, antithyroid drugs for less than 3 months. From RNA extracted from PBMCs, the TCR library was made. This clonotype came up many times. The CDR3 is made up of 15 amino acids. Trimming removed 2 bases from V and 8 bases from J; junction bases left unmatched: 7. CDR1 is KGHDR, CDR2 SFDVKD, per germline.

The material was peripheral blood mononuclear cells (PBMCs), obtained at new diagnosis, from a patient treated with antithyroid drugs. The sequence was collected from a female donor with Graves disease. The chain recombines TRBV24-1 with TRBJ2-1; the match to TRBD1 covers 8 bases. DNA for the CDR3: TGTGCCACCAGTGATTCTGGACAGGGAGTGTATGAGCAGTTCTTC. This encodes CATSDSGQGVYEQFF.